The entry that follows covers one T cell receptor beta chain sequence. Its antigen is undetermined. The entry originates in a study of T cells in localized non-small cell lung cancer. Findings and caveats of the study: Measurement of T cell clonality placed uninvolved adjacent lung highest, above the level in tumor.

This CDR3 is 15 amino acids long. The germline V gene has CDR1 LNHDA and CDR2 SQIVND (reference sequence). Trimming shortened V by 5 bases and J by 0 bases, and 12 bases separated the two germline ends. The assay was immunoSEQ multiplex PCR, and TCRdb's table has in-frame clones only and misses some. The top ten clones hold about 15% of a sample with 45,000 or so clones, under 90% of them seen once. This receptor was taken from a man aged 40 to 70 with stage III lung adenocarcinoma. The chain couples TRBV19 to TRBJ2-3; a possible D gene is TRBD2 (6 bases). Sequenced material: peripheral blood mononuclear cells, taken before any cancer treatment. The CDR3 here is CASSSAGRSTDTQYF. Here the CDR3 DNA reads TGTGCCAGTAGTTCGGCAGGGAGGAGCACAGATACGCAGTATTTT.